Presented here are 10 T cell receptor beta chains from one specimen sequenced in a study of blood T cell repertoires in COVID-19. Sequencing was performed with immunoSEQ multiplex PCR; in TCRdb, only in-frame clones are kept and a portion is missing. The sample includes more than 200,000 clones, approximately 90% seen only once; the top ten take less than 2%. Material: peripheral blood. These TCRs come from a man between 65 and 85 years old with acute or convalescent COVID-19.

This chain links TRBV6-4 with TRBJ1-5; D is undetermined. V lost 6 bases and J lost 1, with 22 bases in between. In germline, CDR1 is MRHNA, CDR2 SNTAGT. This CDR3 spans 18 amino acids. The chain's CDR3 is CASRAGLDGKRSNQPQHF. The CDR3 coding sequence is TGTGCCAGCAGGGCTGGACTGGATGGAAAGAGAAGCAATCAGCCCCAGCATTTT.

The chain joins TRBV14 to TRBJ1-2, with 10 bases matching TRBD1. From germline, CDR1 is SGHDN and CDR2 FVKESK. J gave up 6 bases and V 5 bases, and 6 bases lay outside the gene matches. CDR3 length: 14 residues. The CDR3 nucleotides are TGTGCCAGCAGCGGGGGACAGGGGATAGATGGCTACACCTTC. Amino acids: CASSGGQGIDGYTF.

This clone was recorded once. This sequence joins TRBV10-3 and TRBJ1-6, with D possibly being TRBD1 (6 bases). CDR3 length: 15 amino acids. CDR1 is ENHRY and CDR2 is SYGVKD in the germline V gene. The V and J ends lost 7 bases and 2 bases respectively, with 12 bases between them. The CDR3 here is CAITQGSPYNSPLHF. The CDR3 region has the DNA TGTGCCATCACCCAGGGGAGCCCCTATAATTCACCCCTCCACTTT.

This clone has a single count. The V gene is TRBV6-2 or TRBV6-3, the J gene TRBJ2-2; TRBD1 might be the D (5 bases). V shed 4 bases and J shed 4 bases, with 7 bases lying between them. The CDR3 length is 13 residues. The V gene's germline CDR1 is MNHEY and CDR2 SVGEGT. CDR3 sequence (DNA): TGTGCCAGCAGTTCAGGGTTCACCGGGGAGCTGTTTTTT. Translated: CASSSGFTGELFF.

This rearrangement joins TRBV5-1 to TRBJ1-1, with D possibly matching TRBD1 (6 bases). Germline values: CDR1 SGHRS, CDR2 YFSETQ. Trimming took 0 bases from V and 4 from J, leaving 13 bases between them. The CDR3 has 15 residues. The CDR3, as DNA: TGCGCCAGCAGCTTGGGATTTTACAGGGTCACTGAAGCTTTCTTT. This encodes CASSLGFYRVTEAFF.

This chain joins TRBV3-1 (or the pseudogene TRBV3-2) and TRBJ2-2, with 7 bases lining up with TRBD2. Germline loops: CDR1 LGHDT, CDR2 YNNKEL (reference sequence). This CDR3 has 15 amino acids. V trimming: 3 bases; J trimming: 6 bases; junction bases outside the gene matches: 7. Here the CDR3 reads CASSHTGTTPGELFF. In DNA form, the CDR3 reads TGTGCCAGCAGCCATACCGGGACTACACCCGGGGAGCTGTTTTTT.

The chain uses TRBV6-5 and TRBJ2-7, with a possible D match to TRBD1 (5 bases). CDR3 length: 14 residues. CDR1 is MNHEY and CDR2 is SVGAGI in the germline V gene. The V end was cut by 6 bases, the J end by 2 bases, with 14 bases between. The CDR3 sequence is CASRSRVGTYEQYF. Written as DNA, the CDR3 is TGTGCCAGCAGGTCCAGGGTAGGGACCTACGAGCAGTACTTC.

This sequence joins TRBV29-1 and TRBJ2-7; D might be TRBD1 (6 bases). Trimming pared 7 bases from V and 0 bases from J, leaving 10 bases between. CDR1 and CDR2 from the germline V gene are SQVTM and ANQGSEA. CDR3 size: 12 residues. CDR3 DNA: TGCAGCGGCAGGGGAAGCTCCTACGAGCAGTACTTC. Protein: CSGRGSSYEQYF.

The chain joins TRBV5-1 to TRBJ1-6; possible D gene TRBD1, 5 bases. Germline CDR1 is SGHRS and CDR2 is YFSETQ. The CDR3 covers 14 residues. With 5 bases removed from V and 9 bases from J, the gap between germline ends came to 15 bases. In DNA form, the CDR3 reads TGCGCCAGCAGGCAGGTGTCGGGGGTTTCACCCCTCCACTTT. Amino acid sequence: CASRQVSGVSPLHF. The complete variable domain, with remaining parts taken from reference TRBV5-1 and TRBJ1-6, reads KAGVTQTPRYLIKTRGQQVTLSCSPISGHRSVSWYQQTPGQGLQFLFEYFSETQRNKGNFPGRFSGRQFSNSRSEMNVSTLELGDSALYLCASRQVSGVSPLHFGNGTRLTVT.

The V gene is TRBV6-5, the J gene TRBJ1-5; D possibly corresponds to TRBD1 (6 bases). Deletions cut 7 bases from V and 2 bases from J, with 9 bases between. There are 13 residues in the CDR3. Germline V gives CDR1 MNHEY, CDR2 SVGAGI. CDR3 DNA: TGTGCCAGCAAGGGGGAAGGCAATCAGCCCCAGCATTTT. It is translated as CASKGEGNQPQHF.